The subject of this entry is one TCR beta chain. Antigen specificity is unknown. These data originate in a study of OX40 agonist ivuxolimab in advanced cancers. Findings and limits, study-wide: On average, CD8+ T cells had more expanded clones than CD4+.

Assay used: immunoSEQ multiplex PCR; TCRdb lists only in-frame clones, some missing. Here the sample spans roughly 80,000 clones, 80% to 90% being singletons. The V gene's germline CDR1 is KGHSH and CDR2 LQKENI. This CDR3 comprises 15 residues. V dropped 6 bases and J dropped 6 bases, with 19 bases sitting between them. This specimen consisted of CD4+ or CD8+ T cells sorted from blood, obtained in a trial of the OX40 agonist ivuxolimab. The chain couples TRBV18 to TRBJ2-3; D may be TRBD1 (6 bases). The clonotype comes from an adult with an advanced solid tumor such as melanoma, head and neck, liver or kidney cancer. The CDR3 region is CASSPDRSFRDTQYF. For the CDR3, the DNA is TGTGCCAGCTCTCCAGACAGGTCCTTCAGGGATACGCAGTATTTT.